The entry below describes one TCR beta chain. No antigen is known for it. The ends lost 2 bases at V and 4 bases at J; junction bases unmatched: 1. The CDR3 has 14 amino acids. Germline V gene data show CDR1 as SNHLY and CDR2 as FYNNEI. This entry is derived from a study of molecular identifiers for immune sequencing clone quantification. Across the whole study: Across replicate runs, RNA obtained from around 18,000 or 91,000 naive CD8 cells was divided into five, with four undergoing sequencing.

Libraries of naive CD8 T cells were made from around 20,000 to 1,000,000 sorted cells. They used 10%, 30% or 50% RNA. In TCRdb, the PCR reads were re-called with MiXCR into one record per CDR3 protein. The sample holds 97,000 or so distinct CDR3 sequences, about a third seen once. Study results and limitations: Same-barcode identical TCR molecules could make highly expanded clones look smaller than they are.

This chain joins TRBV2 and TRBJ1-5, with TRBD1 matching 8 bases. This receptor was identified in a human donor in good health. Some libraries in this study had Jurkat cell RNA spiked in. Sequenced input: naive CD8+ T cells from blood, with Jurkat cell RNA spiked in. Subset defined: FACS-sorted CD8+CD4-CCR7+CD45RA+ naive T cells. CDR3 in amino acids: CASSEQGANQPQHF. In DNA form, the CDR3 reads TGTGCCAGCAGTGAACAGGGGGCAAATCAGCCCCAGCATTTT.